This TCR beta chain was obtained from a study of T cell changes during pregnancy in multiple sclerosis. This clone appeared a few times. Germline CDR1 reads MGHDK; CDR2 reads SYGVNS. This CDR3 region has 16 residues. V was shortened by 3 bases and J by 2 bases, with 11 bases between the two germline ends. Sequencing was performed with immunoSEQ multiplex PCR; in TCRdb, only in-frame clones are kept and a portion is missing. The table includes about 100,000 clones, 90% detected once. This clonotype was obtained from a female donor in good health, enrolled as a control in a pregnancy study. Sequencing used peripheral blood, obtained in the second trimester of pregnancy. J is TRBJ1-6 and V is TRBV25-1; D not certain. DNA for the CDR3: TGTGCCAGCAGTGAGGACTATGGTGCCTATAATTCACCCCTCCACTTT. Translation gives CASSEDYGAYNSPLHF.